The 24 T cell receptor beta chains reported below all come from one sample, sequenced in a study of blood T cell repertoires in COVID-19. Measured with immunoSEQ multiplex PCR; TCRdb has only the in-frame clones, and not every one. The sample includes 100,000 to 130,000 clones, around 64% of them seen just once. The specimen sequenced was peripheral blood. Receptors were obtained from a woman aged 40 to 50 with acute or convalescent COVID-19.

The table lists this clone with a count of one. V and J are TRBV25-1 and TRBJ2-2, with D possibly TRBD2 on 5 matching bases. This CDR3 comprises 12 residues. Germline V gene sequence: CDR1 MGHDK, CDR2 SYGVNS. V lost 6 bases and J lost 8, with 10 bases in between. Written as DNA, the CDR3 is TGTGCCAGCAGAGAGGAGGTAGGGGAGCTGTTTTTT. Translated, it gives CASREEVGELFF.

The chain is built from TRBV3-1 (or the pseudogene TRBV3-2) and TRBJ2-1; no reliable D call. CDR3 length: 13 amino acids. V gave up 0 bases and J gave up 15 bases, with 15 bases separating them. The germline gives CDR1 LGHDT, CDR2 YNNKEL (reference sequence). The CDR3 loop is CASSQEYSTVTFF. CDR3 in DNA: TGTGCCAGCAGCCAAGAGTACAGTACAGTTACGTTCTTC.

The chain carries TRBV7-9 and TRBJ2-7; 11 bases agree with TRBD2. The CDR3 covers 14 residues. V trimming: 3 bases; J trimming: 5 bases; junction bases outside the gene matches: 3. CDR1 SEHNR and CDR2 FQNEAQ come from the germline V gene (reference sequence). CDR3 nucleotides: TGTGCCAGCAGCTTCGGGACTAGCGGCGACGAGCAGTACTTC. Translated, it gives CASSFGTSGDEQYF. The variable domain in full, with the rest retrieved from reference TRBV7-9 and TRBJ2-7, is DTGVSQNPRHKITKRGQNVTFRCDPISEHNRLYWYRQTLGQGPEFLTYFQNEAQLEKSRLLSDRFSAERPKGSFSTLEIQRTEQGDSAMYLCASSFGTSGDEQYFGPGTRLTVT.

The CDR3 bases are TGTGCTAGTGCTCCTCAGGGGAGTTACTTTGGCTACACCTTC. This translates into CASAPQGSYFGYTF. The chain employs TRBV12-5 and TRBJ1-2; D might be TRBD1 (6 bases). Trimming pared 7 bases from V and 7 bases from J, leaving 19 bases between. The CDR3 is 14 residues long. Per germline, CDR1 LGHNT and CDR2 FRNRAP.

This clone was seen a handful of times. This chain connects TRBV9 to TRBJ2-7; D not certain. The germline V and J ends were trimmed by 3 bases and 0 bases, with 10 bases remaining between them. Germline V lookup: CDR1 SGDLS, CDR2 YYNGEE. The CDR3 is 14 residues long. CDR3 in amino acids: CASSANLGSYEQYF. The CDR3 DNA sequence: TGTGCCAGCAGCGCCAACCTAGGCTCCTACGAGCAGTACTTC.

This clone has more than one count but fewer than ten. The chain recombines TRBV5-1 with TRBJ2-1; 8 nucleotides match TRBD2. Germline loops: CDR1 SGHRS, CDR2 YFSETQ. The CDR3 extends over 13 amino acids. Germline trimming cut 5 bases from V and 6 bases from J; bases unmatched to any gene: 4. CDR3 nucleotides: TGCGCCAGCAGTAGCGGGGATGGCAATGAGCAGTTCTTC. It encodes CASSSGDGNEQFF.

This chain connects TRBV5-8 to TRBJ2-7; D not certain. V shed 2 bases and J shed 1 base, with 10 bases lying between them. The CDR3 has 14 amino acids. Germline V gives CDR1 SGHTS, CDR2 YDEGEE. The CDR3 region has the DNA TGTGCCAGCAGCTTACCACTAATATCCTACGAGCAGTACTTC. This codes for CASSLPLISYEQYF.

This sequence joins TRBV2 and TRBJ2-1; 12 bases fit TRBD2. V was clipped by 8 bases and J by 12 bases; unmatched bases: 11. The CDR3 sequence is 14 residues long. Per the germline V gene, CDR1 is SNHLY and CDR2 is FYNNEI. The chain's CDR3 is CASSGMTSGGMQFF. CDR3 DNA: TGTGCCAGCTCTGGGATGACTAGCGGGGGAATGCAGTTCTTC. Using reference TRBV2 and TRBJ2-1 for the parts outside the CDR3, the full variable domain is EPEVTQTPSHQVTQMGQEVILRCVPISNHLYFYWYRQILGQKVEFLVSFYNNEISEKSEIFDDQFSVERPDGSNFTLKIRSTKLEDSAMYFCASSGMTSGGMQFFGPGTRLTVL.

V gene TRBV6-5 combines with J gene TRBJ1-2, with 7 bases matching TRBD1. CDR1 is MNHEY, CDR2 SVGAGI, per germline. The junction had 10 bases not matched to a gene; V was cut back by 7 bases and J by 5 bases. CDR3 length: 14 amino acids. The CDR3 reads CASTAGGGGYGYTF. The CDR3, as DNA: TGTGCCAGCACCGCGGGAGGGGGCGGTTATGGCTACACCTTC.

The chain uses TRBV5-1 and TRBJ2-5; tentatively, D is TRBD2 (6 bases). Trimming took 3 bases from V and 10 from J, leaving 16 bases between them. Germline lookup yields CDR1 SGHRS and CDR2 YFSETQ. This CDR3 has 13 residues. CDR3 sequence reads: CASSSPGLGGQYF. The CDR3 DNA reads TGCGCCAGCAGCTCACCGGGACTGGGAGGCCAGTACTTC.

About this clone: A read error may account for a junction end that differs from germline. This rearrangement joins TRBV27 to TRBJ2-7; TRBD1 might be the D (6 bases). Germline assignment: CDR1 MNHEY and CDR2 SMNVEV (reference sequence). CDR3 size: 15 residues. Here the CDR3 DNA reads TGTGCCAGCAGTCTATCGACAGGCGGGTCTTACGAGCAGTACTTC. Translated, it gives CASSLSTGGSYEQYF.

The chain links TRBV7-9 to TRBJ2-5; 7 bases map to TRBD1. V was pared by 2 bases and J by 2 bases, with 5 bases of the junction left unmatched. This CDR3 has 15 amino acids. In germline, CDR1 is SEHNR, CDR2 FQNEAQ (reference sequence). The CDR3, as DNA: TGTGCCAGCAGCTTAACGGGACAGAAACAAGAGACCCAGTACTTC. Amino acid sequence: CASSLTGQKQETQYF.

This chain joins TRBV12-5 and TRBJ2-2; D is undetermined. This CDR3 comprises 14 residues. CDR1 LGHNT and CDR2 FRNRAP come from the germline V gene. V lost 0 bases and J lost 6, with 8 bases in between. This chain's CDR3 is CASGLVRGSGELFF. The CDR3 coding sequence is TGTGCTAGTGGTTTGGTACGAGGTTCCGGGGAGCTGTTTTTT.

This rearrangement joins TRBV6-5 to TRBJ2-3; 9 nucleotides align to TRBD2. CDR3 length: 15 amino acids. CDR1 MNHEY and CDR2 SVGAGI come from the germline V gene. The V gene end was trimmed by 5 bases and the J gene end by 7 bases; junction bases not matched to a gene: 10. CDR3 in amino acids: CASSQSGGMSYTQYF. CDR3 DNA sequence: TGTGCCAGCAGTCAGAGCGGGGGGATGAGCTATACGCAGTATTTT.

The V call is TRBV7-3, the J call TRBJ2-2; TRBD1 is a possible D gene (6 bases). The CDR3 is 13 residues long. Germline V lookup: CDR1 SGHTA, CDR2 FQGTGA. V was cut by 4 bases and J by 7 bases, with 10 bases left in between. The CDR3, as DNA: TGTGCCAGCAGCTCGTCAGGGGACGGGGAGCTGTTTTTT. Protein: CASSSSGDGELFF.

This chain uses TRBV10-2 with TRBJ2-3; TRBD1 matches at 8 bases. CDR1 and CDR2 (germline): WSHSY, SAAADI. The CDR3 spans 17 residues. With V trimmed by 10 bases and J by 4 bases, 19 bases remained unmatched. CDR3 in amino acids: CATHPSGTGFFADTQYF. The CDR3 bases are TGCGCCACCCACCCTTCCGGGACAGGATTTTTCGCAGATACGCAGTATTTT.

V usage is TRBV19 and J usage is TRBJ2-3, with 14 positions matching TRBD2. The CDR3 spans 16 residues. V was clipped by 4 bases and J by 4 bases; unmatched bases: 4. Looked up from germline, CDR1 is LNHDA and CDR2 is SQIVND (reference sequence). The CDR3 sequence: CASSRETSGRADTQYF. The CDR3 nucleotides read TGTGCCAGTAGTAGGGAGACTAGCGGGAGGGCAGATACGCAGTATTTT.

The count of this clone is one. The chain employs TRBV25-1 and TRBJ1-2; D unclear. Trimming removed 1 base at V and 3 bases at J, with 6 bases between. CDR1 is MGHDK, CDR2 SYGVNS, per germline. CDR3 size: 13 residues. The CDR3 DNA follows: TGTGCCAGCAGTGAATCTCAGGACTATGGCTACACCTTC. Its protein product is CASSESQDYGYTF.

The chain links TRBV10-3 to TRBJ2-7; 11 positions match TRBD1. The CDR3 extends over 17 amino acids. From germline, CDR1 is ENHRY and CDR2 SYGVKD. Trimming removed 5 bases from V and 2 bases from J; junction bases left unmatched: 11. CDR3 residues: CAISSSPRGQGAYEQYF. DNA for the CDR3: TGTGCCATCAGTTCCTCTCCCCGGGGACAGGGGGCCTACGAGCAGTACTTC.

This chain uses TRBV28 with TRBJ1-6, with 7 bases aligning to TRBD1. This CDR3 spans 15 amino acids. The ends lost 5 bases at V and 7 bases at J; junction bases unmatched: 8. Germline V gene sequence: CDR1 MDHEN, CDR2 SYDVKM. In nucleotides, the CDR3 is TGTGCCAGCAGTGCCAATCAGGGGGTAAATTCACCCCTCCACTTT. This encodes CASSANQGVNSPLHF. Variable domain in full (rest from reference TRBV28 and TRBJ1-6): DVKVTQSSRYLVKRTGEKVFLECVQDMDHENMFWYRQDPGLGLRLIYFSYDVKMKEKGDIPEGYSVSREKKERFSLILESASTNQTSMYLCASSANQGVNSPLHFGNGTRLTVT.

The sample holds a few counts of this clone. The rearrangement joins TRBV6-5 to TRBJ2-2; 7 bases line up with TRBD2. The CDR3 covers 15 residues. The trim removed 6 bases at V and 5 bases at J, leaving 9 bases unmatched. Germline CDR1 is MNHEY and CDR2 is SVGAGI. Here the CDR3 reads CASRSWGGRTGELFF. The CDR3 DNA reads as TGTGCCAGCAGGTCGTGGGGGGGTAGGACCGGGGAGCTGTTTTTT.

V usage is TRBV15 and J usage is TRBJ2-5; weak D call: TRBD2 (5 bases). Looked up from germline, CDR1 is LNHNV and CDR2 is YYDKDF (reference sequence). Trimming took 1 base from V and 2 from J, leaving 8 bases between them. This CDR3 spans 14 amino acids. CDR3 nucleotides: TGTGCCACCAGCAGAGGAGGGCTGCAAGAGACCCAGTACTTC. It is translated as CATSRGGLQETQYF.

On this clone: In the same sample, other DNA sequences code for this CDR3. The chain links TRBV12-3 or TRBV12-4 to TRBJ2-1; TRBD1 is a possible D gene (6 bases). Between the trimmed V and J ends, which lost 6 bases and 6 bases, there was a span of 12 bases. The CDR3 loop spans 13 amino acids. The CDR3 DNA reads TGTGCCAGCAGCCCCGGACAGCCCAATGAGCAGTTCTTC. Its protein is CASSPGQPNEQFF.

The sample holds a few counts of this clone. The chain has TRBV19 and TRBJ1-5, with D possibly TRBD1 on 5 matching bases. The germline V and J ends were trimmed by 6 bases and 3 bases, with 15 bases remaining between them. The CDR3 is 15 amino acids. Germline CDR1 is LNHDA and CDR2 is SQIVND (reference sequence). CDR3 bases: TGTGCCAGTAGGAGTCTGGGGCGACCCAATCAGCCCCAGCATTTT. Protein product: CASRSLGRPNQPQHF.